This entry lists 12 T cell receptor beta chains sequenced from one sample in a study of blood T cell repertoires in COVID-19. TCRdb's table, derived via immunoSEQ multiplex PCR, lists solely in-frame clones and lacks some. Among fewer than 35,000 clones listed, roughly 85% were seen once. The specimen sequenced was peripheral blood. Receptors originate from a man between 60 and 70 years old with active COVID-19.

This chain links TRBV13 with TRBJ2-7, with 10 nucleotides matching TRBD2. Germline values: CDR1 PRHDT, CDR2 FYEKMQ (reference sequence). V lost 5 bases to trimming and J lost 3 bases; unmatched junction nucleotides: 22. This CDR3 contains 20 residues. This CDR3 is CASSLPAKTSGNRPGYEQYF. The DNA of the CDR3 is TGTGCCAGCAGCCTCCCCGCGAAAACTAGCGGGAATCGCCCCGGCTACGAGCAGTACTTC.

The chain couples TRBV5-4 to TRBJ2-2; TRBD2 aligns across 15 bases. J gave up 6 bases and V 4 bases, and 10 bases lay outside the gene matches. Germline V gene lookup returns CDR1 SGHNT and CDR2 YYREEE (reference sequence). This CDR3 is built from 18 residues. In DNA, the CDR3 is TGTGCCAGCAGCCCACTCGGGACTAGCGGGAGGTCCGCCGGGGAGCTGTTTTTT. This encodes CASSPLGTSGRSAGELFF. The entire variable domain, with the rest obtained from reference TRBV5-4 and TRBJ2-2, is as follows: ETGVTQSPTHLIKTRGQQVTLRCSSQSGHNTVSWYQQALGQGPQFIFQYYREEENGRGNFPPRFSGLQFPNYSSELNVNALELDDSALYLCASSPLGTSGRSAGELFFGEGSRLTVL.

This chain links TRBV7-9 with TRBJ2-3, with 7 bases that match TRBD2. Germline CDR1 is SEHNR and CDR2 is FQNEAQ (reference sequence). The CDR3 is 15 amino acids. The trim removed 6 bases at V and 4 bases at J, leaving 10 bases unmatched. CDR3 residues: CASSLKGGVADTQYF. The DNA of the CDR3 is TGTGCCAGCAGTCTGAAGGGAGGGGTAGCAGATACGCAGTATTTT.

The J gene is TRBJ1-2, the V gene TRBV28, with D unresolved. The CDR3 has 15 residues. Germline V gene data show CDR1 as MDHEN and CDR2 as SYDVKM. V dropped 1 base and J dropped 7 bases, with 16 bases sitting between them. The CDR3 DNA reads as TGTGCCAGCAGTTTATTCGACACCACGGCGGGTGGCTACACCTTC. It is translated as CASSLFDTTAGGYTF.

The chain joins TRBV6-5 to TRBJ1-1; no clear D gene. Germline loops: CDR1 MNHEY, CDR2 SVGAGI. This CDR3 has 13 amino acids. Trimming stripped 6 bases from V and 0 bases from J, with 8 bases between. The CDR3 DNA sequence: TGTGCCAGCAGAGCGACGGTGAACACTGAAGCTTTCTTT. Translation: CASRATVNTEAFF.

This clone was observed a handful of times. The rearrangement links TRBV5-1 to TRBJ1-2, with D perhaps TRBD1 (6 bases). The length of the CDR3 is 12 residues. V lost 5 bases and J 7 bases, leaving 12 bases between the germline ends. From germline, CDR1 is SGHRS and CDR2 YFSETQ. CDR3 protein: CASSPTGPGYTF. CDR3 DNA: TGCGCCAGCAGTCCTACAGGGCCTGGCTACACCTTC.

The chain has TRBV30 and TRBJ2-1; TRBD2 is a possible D gene (6 bases). Trimming stripped 1 base from V and 12 bases from J, with 19 bases between. This CDR3 contains 14 residues. Per germline, CDR1 GTSNPN and CDR2 SVGIG (reference sequence). The DNA of the CDR3 is TGTGCCTGGAGTGCTAGCGAGAGGGGTACGGGGCAGTTCTTC. This translates into CAWSASERGTGQFF.

The V call is TRBV7-8, the J call TRBJ2-1; 7 bases are shared with TRBD1. The CDR3 contains 15 residues. CDR1 and CDR2 (germline): SGHVS, FQNEAQ. Trimming took 4 bases from V and 4 from J; bases not matched to a gene: 7. CDR3 protein: CASSSRDRPYNEQFF. Here the CDR3 DNA reads TGTGCCAGCAGCTCCCGGGACAGACCATACAATGAGCAGTTCTTC.

V is TRBV5-5 and J is TRBJ1-5, with D perhaps matching TRBD1 (5 bases). Per the germline V gene, CDR1 is SGHKS and CDR2 is YYEKEE (reference sequence). The CDR3 consists of 14 residues. Trimming pared 3 bases from V and 11 bases from J, leaving 18 bases between. For the CDR3, the DNA is TGTGCCAGCAGCTGGACTGCCCGGGGGGAGGCCCAGCATTTT. As protein: CASSWTARGEAQHF.

The V call is TRBV7-6, the J call TRBJ2-1; weak D call: TRBD1 (6 bases). V lost 7 bases, J lost 9 bases, and 10 bases lay in between. Germline CDR1 is SGHVS and CDR2 is FNYEAQ. CDR3 size: 11 residues. This CDR3 is CASTQGTEQFF. CDR3 nucleotide sequence: TGTGCCAGCACCCAGGGGACTGAGCAGTTCTTC.

The J gene is TRBJ2-7, the V gene TRBV2, with D tentatively TRBD2 (6 bases). CDR3 length: 13 residues. CDR1 and CDR2 from the germline V gene are SNHLY and FYNNEI. V was clipped by 4 bases and J by 5 bases, with 12 bases between them. The chain's CDR3 is CASSVLGGHEQYF. Here the CDR3 DNA reads TGTGCCAGCAGTGTGCTGGGGGGTCACGAGCAGTACTTC.

The V and J genes are TRBV5-4 and TRBJ2-1; maybe TRBD2 (7 bases). The CDR3 has 15 amino acids. Per germline, CDR1 SGHNT and CDR2 YYREEE (reference sequence). Trimming took off 6 bases at V and 2 bases at J, with 15 bases between the two ends. The CDR3 spells CASTLGGRAYNEQFF. CDR3 nucleotide sequence: TGTGCCAGCACACTAGGGGGGAGGGCCTACAATGAGCAGTTCTTC.